The next 2 T cell receptor beta chains were all read from a single sample in a study of human T cells and chemical hapten exposure. Time point noted: patch test 2, 6 weeks after DPC sensitization. Noted treatment: therapeutic diphenylcyclopropenone sensitization with weekly scalp DPC. TCRdb recomputed calls from the RACE reads with MiXCR, one row per CDR3 protein. The sample holds tens of thousands of distinct CDR3 sequences, around 9.3% seen once. Sequenced material: whole blood, taken in connection with sensitization to the hapten diphenylcyclopropenone (DPC). The receptors derive from a woman aged 40 to 55 with alopecia areata. Some clones in this sample may be carry-over from other donors' samples.

J is TRBJ2-5 and V is TRBV7-7; D gene uncertain. Trimming took 1 base from V and 3 from J, leaving 6 bases between them. Per the germline V gene, CDR1 is SSHAT and CDR2 is FNYEAQ (reference sequence). The CDR3 length is 13 residues. The CDR3 sequence is CASSLDPKETQYF. As DNA, the CDR3 is TGTGCCAGCAGCTTAGACCCTAAAGAGACCCAGTACTTC.

This clonotype was found a few times. The V and J genes are TRBV2 and TRBJ1-5, with D possibly being TRBD1 (5 bases). CDR3 length: 13 residues. Germline V CDR1 and CDR2: SNHLY, FYNNEI. The germline V and J ends were trimmed by 4 bases and 5 bases, with 9 bases remaining between them. CDR3 region: CASSGMGDQPQHF. In DNA form, the CDR3 reads TGTGCCAGCAGTGGGATGGGGGATCAGCCCCAGCATTTT. Filled out from reference TRBV2 and TRBJ1-5, the complete variable domain reads EPEVTQTPSHQVTQMGQEVILRCVPISNHLYFYWYRQILGQKVEFLVSFYNNEISEKSEIFDDQFSVERPDGSNFTLKIRSTKLEDSAMYFCASSGMGDQPQHFGDGTRLSIL.